The source of this T cell receptor (beta chain) is a study of blood T cell repertoires in COVID-19 (TCRdb year 2020). Study-wide context: Collaborator samples came from the United States, Italy and Spain and covered acute and convalescent phases of COVID-19. The material from the prospective study consisted of cDNA or gDNA derived from T cells, B-cell-depleted T cells, or PBMCs. The dataset comprised deeply sampled blood TCRbeta repertoires from subjects exposed to, actively infected with, or recovered from COVID-19. A freely available public database, intended as a resource for researchers studying the immune response to SARS-CoV-2, is where the repertoires were released. Samples came from the ongoing ImmuneRACE study (first 160 participants) plus 1,254 subjects from 6 global collaborators. The sample metadata nearly always contained a de-identified subject ID, COVID-19 status, age in years and sex. Where available, HLA class I and class II types were obtained from metadata supplied by the sample provider rather than from assay-based typing. Broader findings and caveats from the paper: The quantity of clinical and demographic metadata differed by source and by participant and was supplied without curation.

TCRbeta CDR3 regions were amplified from genomic DNA using the immunoSEQ Assay, a bias-controlled multiplex PCR. In the authors' own workflow: Nucleated cell counts per sample were estimated from amplification of reference gene primers within the assay. To quantify the absolute abundance of each unique TCRbeta CDR3 rearrangement, sequence reads were collapsed and filtered. Productive Simpson clonality was computed per sample as the square root of Simpson's diversity index over productive rearrangements. This immuneACCESS table, as held by TCRdb, lists in-frame sequences with V and J called but not all clones. Of the missing ones, under half trace to an unresolved V gene in checked studies; the others have no known cause. V, J and clone size are taken as reported in that table, and D and trimming were inferred from the DNA itself. The sample records 230,000 or so clones, 90% of which are singletons. The biggest ten clones account for 2.1% of the sample.

According to the germline V gene, CDR1 reads SGHRS and CDR2 reads YFSETQ. Trimming accounts for 1 base at V and 2 bases at J, while the number of junction bases matched to no gene is 5. Including the terminal cysteine and phenylalanine, the CDR3 comprises 15 residues. Of all the DNA, just the CDR3 is kept, 45 bases in frame from base 1. Notes on this clone: Its specific antigen is unknown. No much larger clone is present one base from it, and per-base qualities are unavailable.

At one collaborating source in Seattle, patients were enrolled during active infection and were followed longitudinally through the course of disease. Whole blood was collected in K2EDTA tubes by collaborating institutions according to the institutions' own protocols. For TCRbeta analysis, collaborators shipped samples in one of three forms: frozen whole blood, isolated PBMCs, or DNA extracted from either of those sample types. This TCR derives from an older woman with COVID-19, enrolled during active disease. The sequencing input was peripheral blood. The rearrangement combines TRBV5-1 with TRBJ2-5; 7 bases in between match TRBD2. The DNA sequence is as follows: TGCGCCAGCAGCTTGACCGGGGGACTACAAGAGACCCAGTACTTC. Its product reads: CASSLTGGLQETQYF.